Listed below are T cell receptor beta chains from one sample, sequenced in a study of blood T cell repertoires in COVID-19. Profiled with immunoSEQ multiplex PCR; TCRdb holds only in-frame clones, not every one. The data show around 200,000 clones, with around 79% seen just once and less than 15% held by the top ten. Sequencing input: peripheral blood. These receptors were collected from a man aged 50 or older who had recovered from COVID-19. Each CDR3 is given with its conserved first and last residue. Fields, in order: J gene, V gene, clone size, D gene, CDR3 DNA, CDR3 protein. D genes are given only for firm matches. Size is omitted from some rows. Given values are once, few, many or a class for expanded clones.

TRBJ2-1 | TRBV27 | . | . | TGTGCCAGCAGCCTGGACAGGGAGGGCAGAAGAATATACAATGAGCAGTTCTTC | CASSLDREGRRIYNEQFF
TRBJ2-1 | TRBV7-8 | . | . | TGTGCCAGCAACCTAGCGTCCGGTTACAATGAGCAGTTCTTC | CASNLASGYNEQFF
TRBJ1-6 | TRBV28 | many | . | TGTGCCAGCAGTTATTTCAGAGGCTCCTATAATTCACCCCTCCACTTT | CASSYFRGSYNSPLHF
TRBJ2-3 | TRBV29-1 | . | . | TGCAGCGTTGAGCGGGGAGCAGATACGCAGTATTTT | CSVERGADTQYF
TRBJ2-3 | TRBV15 | . | TRBD1 | TGTGCCACCAGCGGAAGACAGGGGAGCACAGATACGCAGTATTTT | CATSGRQGSTDTQYF
TRBJ2-2 | TRBV11-3 | once | TRBD1 | TGTGCCAGCAGCCATGGGACAGCAGGGATTAACGGGGAGCTGTTTTTT | CASSHGTAGINGELFF
TRBJ1-5 | TRBV20-1 | . | . | TGCAGTGCTAGTCCCCGGGGGGGATTGCGAGAGCCCCAGCATTTT | CSASPRGGLREPQHF
TRBJ2-7 | TRBV27 | . | . | TGTGCCAGCAGTCCTAGGGAGGGGGACGAGCAGTACTTC | CASSPREGDEQYF
TRBJ1-1 | TRBV10-3 | . | . | TGTGCCATCAGTGGACATCTGAACACTGAAGCTTTCTTT | CAISGHLNTEAFF
TRBJ1-1 | TRBV29-1 | . | . | TGCAGCGTTCTCGGAGGGGTTACGGCGACTGAAGCTTTCTTT | CSVLGGVTATEAFF
TRBJ1-5 | TRBV4-3 | . | . | TGCGCCAGCAGCCAAGATCTGAGCAATCAGCCCCAGCATTTT | CASSQDLSNQPQHF
TRBJ2-1 | TRBV5-1 | . | TRBD2 | TGCGCCAGCAGCTTCACTAGCGGCCCCAATGAGCAGTTCTTC | CASSFTSGPNEQFF
TRBJ1-5 | TRBV5-1 | . | . | TGCGCCAGCAGCTTGGTCGGGGATCGCAATCAGCCCCAGCATTTT | CASSLVGDRNQPQHF
TRBJ1-3 | TRBV29-1 | . | . | TGCAGCGTTGGCAGGGGTCCCCCTGGAAACACCATATATTTT | CSVGRGPPGNTIYF
TRBJ2-3 | TRBV6-6 | few | TRBD2 | TGTGCCAGCAGTTACTCGGGCGGGAGTAGCACAGATACGCAGTATTTT | CASSYSGGSSTDTQYF
TRBJ2-1 | TRBV30 | . | . | TGTGCCTGGAGTCCCGGGAGCTCCGGGGATGAGCAGTTCTTC | CAWSPGSSGDEQFF
TRBJ2-3 | TRBV19 | . | . | TGTGCCAGTAGGGACTATCTTCGGGACAGCACAGATACGCAGTATTTT | CASRDYLRDSTDTQYF
TRBJ2-2 | TRBV3-1/TRBV3-2 | . | . | TGTGCCAGCAGCCAAGATCTTACGAACACCGGGGAGCTGTTTTTT | CASSQDLTNTGELFF
TRBJ2-1 | TRBV7-9 | . | TRBD2 | TGTGCCAGCAGCTTAGCCCTAGCGGGAGTCAATGAGCAGTTCTTC | CASSLALAGVNEQFF
TRBJ2-3 | TRBV5-4 | . | TRBD2 | TGTGCCAGCAGCTCCCACGGACTAGCGGAACGCCAGGGGCAGTATTTT | CASSSHGLAERQGQYF
TRBJ1-6 | TRBV5-4 | . | . | TGTGCCAGCAGCCGTGAACAGGGCCCTCTCCACTTT | CASSREQGPLHF
TRBJ1-2 | TRBV11-1 | . | . | TGTGCCAGCAGCTTTCAGGGGTTCAGCGGCTACACCTTC | CASSFQGFSGYTF
TRBJ2-1 | TRBV3-1/TRBV3-2 | . | . | TGTGCCAGCAGTCACAGGGTCGATGAGCAGTTCTTC | CASSHRVDEQFF
TRBJ2-1 | TRBV20-1 | . | TRBD2 | TGCAGTGCTAGTAGCGGGAGGGGGTACAATGAGCAGTTCTTC | CSASSGRGYNEQFF
TRBJ2-7 | TRBV25-1 | . | TRBD1 | TGTGCCAGCAGCAGACAGGGGTCCTACGAGCAGTACTTC | CASSRQGSYEQYF
TRBJ1-2 | TRBV27 | . | TRBD1 | TGTGCCAGCAGTCCGGGACAGTTAGACTATGGCTACACCTTC | CASSPGQLDYGYTF